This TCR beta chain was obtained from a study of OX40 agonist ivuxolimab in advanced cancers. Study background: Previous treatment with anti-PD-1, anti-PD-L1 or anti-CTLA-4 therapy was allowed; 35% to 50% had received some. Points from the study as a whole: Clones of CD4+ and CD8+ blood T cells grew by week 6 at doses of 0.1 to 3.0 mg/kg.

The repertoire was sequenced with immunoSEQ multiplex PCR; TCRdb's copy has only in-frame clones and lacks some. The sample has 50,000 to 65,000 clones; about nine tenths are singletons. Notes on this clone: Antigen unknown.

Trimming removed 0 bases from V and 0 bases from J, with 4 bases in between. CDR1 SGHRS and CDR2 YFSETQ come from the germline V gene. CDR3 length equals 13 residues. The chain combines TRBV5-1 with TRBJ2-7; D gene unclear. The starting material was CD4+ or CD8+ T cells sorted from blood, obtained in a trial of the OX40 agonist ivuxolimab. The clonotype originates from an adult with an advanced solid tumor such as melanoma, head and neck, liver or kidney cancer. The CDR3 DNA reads TGCGCCAGCAGCTTGGCCCTCTCCTACGAGCAGTACTTC. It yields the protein CASSLALSYEQYF. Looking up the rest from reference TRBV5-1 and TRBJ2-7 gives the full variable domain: KAGVTQTPRYLIKTRGQQVTLSCSPISGHRSVSWYQQTPGQGLQFLFEYFSETQRNKGNFPGRFSGRQFSNSRSEMNVSTLELGDSALYLCASSLALSYEQYFGPGTRLTVT.